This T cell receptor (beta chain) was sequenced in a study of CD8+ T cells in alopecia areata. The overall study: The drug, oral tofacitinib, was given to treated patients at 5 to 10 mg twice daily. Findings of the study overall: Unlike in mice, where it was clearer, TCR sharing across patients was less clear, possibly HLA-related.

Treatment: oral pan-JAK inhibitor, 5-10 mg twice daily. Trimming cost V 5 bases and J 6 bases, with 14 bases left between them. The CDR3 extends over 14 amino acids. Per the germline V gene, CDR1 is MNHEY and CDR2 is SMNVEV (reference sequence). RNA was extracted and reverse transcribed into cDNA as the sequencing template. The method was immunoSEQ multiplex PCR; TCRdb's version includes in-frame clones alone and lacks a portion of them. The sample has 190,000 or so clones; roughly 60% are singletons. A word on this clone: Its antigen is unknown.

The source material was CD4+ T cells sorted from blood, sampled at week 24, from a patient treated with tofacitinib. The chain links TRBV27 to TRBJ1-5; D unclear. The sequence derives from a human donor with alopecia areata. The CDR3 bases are TGTGCCAGCAGTCTCCGTGGGGAAAGTCAGCCCCAGCATTTT. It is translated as CASSLRGESQPQHF.